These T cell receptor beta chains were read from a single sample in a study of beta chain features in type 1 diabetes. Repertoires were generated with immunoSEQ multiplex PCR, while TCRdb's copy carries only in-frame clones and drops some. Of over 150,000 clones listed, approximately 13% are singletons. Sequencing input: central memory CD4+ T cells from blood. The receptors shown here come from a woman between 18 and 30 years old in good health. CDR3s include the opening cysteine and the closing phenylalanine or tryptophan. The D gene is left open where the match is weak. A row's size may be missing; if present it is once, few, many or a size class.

CASSLRRAGLVQYF	TGTGCCAGCAGCTTAAGGAGGGCGGGTTTGGTTCAGTACTTC	NA	TRBJ2-4	TRBV11-2	NA
CASSSMRTSSQETQYF	TGTGCCAGCAGCTCAATGAGGACTAGCAGTCAAGAGACCCAGTACTTC	TRBD2	TRBJ2-5	TRBV7-8	NA
CASSELAGGRNNEQFF	TGTGCCAGCAGTGAACTAGCGGGAGGCCGAAACAATGAGCAGTTCTTC	TRBD2	TRBJ2-1	TRBV6-1	NA
CASGQTSVGQYF	TGTGCCAGCGGCCAGACTAGCGTGGGGCAGTATTTT	TRBD2	TRBJ2-3	TRBV27	few
CASSVTEGDTIYF	TGTGCCAGCAGTGTGACAGAGGGGGACACCATATATTTT	NA	TRBJ1-3	TRBV6-5	few
CASSSGVDTIYF	TGTGCCAGCAGCTCAGGGGTCGACACCATATATTTT	NA	TRBJ1-3	TRBV5-6	NA
CASSSPTSGRVAEQFF	TGCGCCAGCAGCTCCCCGACTAGCGGGAGAGTGGCTGAGCAGTTCTTC	TRBD2	TRBJ2-1	TRBV5-1	NA
CASREGGGQFF	TGTGCCAGCAGGGAGGGTGGGGGGCAGTTCTTC	NA	TRBJ2-1	TRBV2	NA
CASSIRTEGTEAFF	TGCGCCAGCAGCATCCGGACCGAGGGCACTGAAGCTTTCTTT	NA	TRBJ1-1	TRBV5-1	NA
CAWSRGQPYEQYF	TGTGCCTGGAGCCGAGGACAGCCCTACGAGCAGTACTTC	NA	TRBJ2-7	TRBV30	NA
CATSREYGYEQYF	TGTGCCACCAGCAGAGAATACGGCTACGAGCAGTACTTC	NA	TRBJ2-7	TRBV15	NA
CASSLSLASGYNTGELFF	TGTGCCAGCAGCTTAAGTTTGGCTAGCGGCTATAACACCGGGGAGCTGTTTTTT	TRBD2	TRBJ2-2	TRBV7-2	NA
CSAETSGEQYF	TGCAGTGCTGAGACTAGCGGGGAGCAGTACTTC	TRBD2	TRBJ2-7	TRBV20-1	NA
CAWSVHRGLQETQYF	TGTGCCTGGAGTGTACACCGGGGACTGCAAGAGACCCAGTACTTC	NA	TRBJ2-5	TRBV30	NA
CASSLPGGSADTQYF	TGTGCCAGCAGCTTGCCCGGGGGGAGTGCAGATACGCAGTATTTT	TRBD2	TRBJ2-3	TRBV5-4	NA
CASRLWTSGSRYEQYF	TGTGCCAGCAGACTTTGGACTAGCGGGAGCCGTTACGAGCAGTACTTC	TRBD2	TRBJ2-7	TRBV5-6	few
CASSYRGSRETQYF	TGTGCCAGCAGTTACAGGGGTTCGAGAGAGACCCAGTACTTC	NA	TRBJ2-5	TRBV6-5	NA
CSVEGAAGANYGYTF	TGCAGCGTTGAGGGCGCGGCAGGGGCTAACTATGGCTACACCTTC	NA	TRBJ1-2	TRBV29-1	NA
CASSLAPQGTGRAFF	TGTGCCAGCAGCTTAGCTCCCCAGGGGACAGGGAGGGCTTTCTTT	TRBD1	TRBJ1-1	TRBV7-8	few
CASSRGQGKYEQYF	TGCGCCAGCAGCCGAGGACAGGGAAAGTACGAGCAGTACTTC	TRBD1	TRBJ2-7	TRBV4-1	few
CASSLRDTSAYEQYF	TGTGCCAGCAGCCTTCGGGACACCTCGGCCTACGAGCAGTACTTC	NA	TRBJ2-7	TRBV9	NA
CASSRTFRTGGYEQYF	TGCGCCAGCAGCCGAACATTTAGGACAGGGGGCTACGAGCAGTACTTC	TRBD1	TRBJ2-7	TRBV5-1	NA
CASRTSGNTGELFF	TGCGCCAGCAGGACTAGCGGGAACACCGGGGAGCTGTTTTTT	TRBD2	TRBJ2-2	TRBV5-1	NA
CASSLLTGEETQYF	TGCGCCAGCAGCCTGCTGACAGGGGAAGAGACCCAGTACTTC	TRBD1	TRBJ2-5	TRBV5-1	few
CASTKHDIAYGYTF	TGCGCCAGCACAAAACACGATATTGCCTATGGCTACACCTTC	NA	TRBJ1-2	TRBV4-1	few
CASSPPGTGSTDTQYF	TGTGCCAGCAGTCCGCCAGGGACAGGGTCCACAGATACGCAGTATTTT	TRBD1	TRBJ2-3	TRBV5-4	NA
CAAQDAGNTGELFF	TGTGCCGCCCAGGACGCGGGCAATACCGGGGAGCTGTTTTTT	NA	TRBJ2-2	TRBV28	NA
CAWTTNFMNTEAFF	TGTGCCTGGACCACGAACTTCATGAACACTGAAGCTTTCTTT	NA	TRBJ1-1	TRBV30	few
CARTRGRREKLFF	TGTGCCAGGACCAGGGGGCGTCGGGAAAAACTGTTTTTT	TRBD1	TRBJ1-4	TRBV5-4	NA
CASSRTQEVFGLAGEQYF	TGTGCCAGCAGCCGAACCCAGGAGGTCTTTGGTCTGGCGGGGGAGCAGTACTTC	NA	TRBJ2-7	TRBV7-9	NA
CASSGRLAGGSYEQYF	TGTGCCAGTAGTGGCAGACTAGCGGGAGGCTCCTACGAGCAGTACTTC	TRBD2	TRBJ2-7	TRBV19	few
CASSPGQGGHGYTF	TGTGCCAGCAGCCCGGGACAGGGAGGGCACGGCTACACCTTC	TRBD1	TRBJ1-2	TRBV7-9	few
CASSLLGTGSGANVLTF	TGTGCCAGCAGTCTACTGGGGACAGGGTCTGGGGCCAACGTCCTGACTTTC	TRBD1	TRBJ2-6	TRBV4-2	NA
CASSLEPSGRVNEQFF	TGCGCCAGCAGCTTGGAACCTAGCGGGAGGGTCAATGAGCAGTTCTTC	TRBD2	TRBJ2-1	TRBV5-1	NA
CASSFGDTSQETQYF	TGTGCCAGCAGCTTTGGTGACACCTCACAAGAGACCCAGTACTTC	NA	TRBJ2-5	TRBV7-3	few
CASSVAGSGRRGANVLTF	TGTGCCAGCAGCGTAGCCGGTAGTGGGAGACGGGGGGCCAACGTCCTGACTTTC	NA	TRBJ2-6	TRBV9	few
CASSLARGTEQFF	TGTGCCAGCAGCTTAGCTAGGGGAACTGAGCAGTTCTTC	NA	TRBJ2-1	TRBV7-2	NA
CASSSGTGQETQYF	TGCGCCAGCAGCTCAGGGACAGGCCAAGAGACCCAGTACTTC	TRBD1	TRBJ2-5	TRBV5-1	few
CASRGQGEAGELFF	TGTGCCAGTAGAGGGCAGGGCGAGGCCGGGGAGCTGTTTTTT	NA	TRBJ2-2	TRBV19	NA
CASSVVTGGEQYF	TGTGCCAGCAGCGTAGTAACAGGGGGCGAGCAGTACTTC	TRBD1	TRBJ2-7	TRBV9	NA
CASRYSTSYNEQFF	TGTGCCTCTCGATACTCTACCTCCTACAATGAGCAGTTCTTC	NA	TRBJ2-1	TRBV30	NA
CASRDGSSYNEQFF	TGTGCCAGTAGAGACGGGAGCTCCTACAATGAGCAGTTCTTC	NA	TRBJ2-1	TRBV19	NA
CASSDDRVMNYEQYF	TGCGCCAGCAGCGATGACAGGGTCATGAACTACGAGCAGTACTTC	TRBD1	TRBJ2-7	TRBV5-1	few
CASISQGGAAQGYTF	TGTGCCAGCATTTCCCAGGGTGGAGCCGCGCAGGGCTACACCTTC	NA	TRBJ1-2	TRBV6-6	NA
CATTNRGSREKLFF	TGTGCCACCACCAACAGGGGGTCACGTGAAAAACTGTTTTTT	TRBD1	TRBJ1-4	TRBV15	few
CASKGVALYNEQFF	TGTGCCAGTAAGGGGGTTGCCCTTTACAATGAGCAGTTCTTC	NA	TRBJ2-1	TRBV19	few
CASRGRRQGSTEAFF	TGTGCCAGTAGAGGGAGACGACAGGGGAGCACTGAAGCTTTCTTT	TRBD1	TRBJ1-1	TRBV19	few
CRIGDRERTSTDTQYF	TGCAGGATAGGGGACAGGGAAAGGACTAGCACAGATACGCAGTATTTT	TRBD1	TRBJ2-3	TRBV29-1	few
CSVPLVPPTDTQYF	TGCAGCGTCCCCTTAGTACCCCCCACAGATACGCAGTATTTT	NA	TRBJ2-3	TRBV29-1	few
CASSRSLAGVETQYF	TGTGCCAGCAGCCGCTCGTTGGCAGGGGTGGAGACCCAGTACTTC	NA	TRBJ2-5	TRBV11-2	NA
CAWSPKGGSGANVLTF	TGTGCCTGGAGCCCAAAGGGGGGGTCTGGGGCCAACGTCCTGACTTTC	NA	TRBJ2-6	TRBV30	NA
CASSSQGVGSYNEQFF	TGTGCCAGCAGCTCACAGGGGGTAGGCTCCTACAATGAGCAGTTCTTC	TRBD1	TRBJ2-1	TRBV7-9	once
CASRLQGAFGTEAFF	TGTGCCAGCAGATTACAGGGGGCATTCGGCACTGAAGCTTTCTTT	TRBD1	TRBJ1-1	TRBV2	few
CASSQASGGTDTQYF	TGTGCCAGCAGCCAAGCGAGCGGGGGCACAGATACGCAGTATTTT	TRBD2	TRBJ2-3	TRBV4-2	few